Listed below are T cell receptor beta chains from one sample, sequenced in a study of preoperative IRX-2 immunotherapy in early breast cancer. Produced via immunoSEQ multiplex PCR; TCRdb's table is partial and in-frame only. The sample has fewer than 30,000 clones; roughly 89% are singletons. The biological material was taken from a patient treated with IRX-2 immunotherapy. Source of these receptors: a human donor with breast cancer. Each CDR3 is given without its conserved first and last residue. A D gene is named only where the DNA matches it firmly.

V gene: TRBV14; D gene: .; J gene: TRBJ1-6; CDR3 protein: ASSLGVSPLH
V gene: TRBV18; D gene: .; J gene: TRBJ2-1; CDR3 protein: ASSPPGADEQF
V gene: TRBV28; D gene: TRBD2; J gene: TRBJ2-7; CDR3 protein: ASSLAGGPYEQY
V gene: TRBV20-1; D gene: .; J gene: TRBJ2-5; CDR3 protein: SALQETQY
V gene: TRBV4-3; D gene: .; J gene: TRBJ2-4; CDR3 protein: ASSQDREGIQY
V gene: TRBV19; D gene: .; J gene: TRBJ2-7; CDR3 protein: ASSIGRSYEQY
V gene: TRBV4-1; D gene: TRBD1; J gene: TRBJ2-1; CDR3 protein: ASSQETGASEQF
V gene: TRBV12-2; D gene: .; J gene: TRBJ2-7; CDR3 protein: ASRWDRGPPTPYEQY
V gene: TRBV14; D gene: .; J gene: TRBJ1-2; CDR3 protein: ASSQDLNYGYT
V gene: TRBV5-6; D gene: TRBD1; J gene: TRBJ1-2; CDR3 protein: ASSEDRGRGYT